Shown below are 10 T cell receptor beta chains from a single sample sequenced in a study of cytomegalovirus exposure and HLA in healthy donors. The PCR made use of 60 Vbeta and 13 Jbeta primers. Assay used: immunoSEQ multiplex PCR; TCRdb lists only in-frame clones, some missing. The top ten hold approximately 3.7% of the sample, which has about 89,000 clones, 60% to 80% seen once. Sample: PBMCs. Receptor source: a man aged 30-40 years in good health and CMV-seronegative.

The chain has TRBV4-1 and TRBJ2-1; the D gene is possibly TRBD2 (6 bases). The CDR3 extends over 16 amino acids. The germline V and J ends were trimmed by 2 bases and 4 bases, with 15 bases remaining between them. The germline gives CDR1 MGHRA, CDR2 YSYEKL. The CDR3 loop reads CASSQLTGLTYNEQFF. DNA for the CDR3: TGCGCCAGCAGCCAACTCACGGGACTGACTTACAATGAGCAGTTCTTC.

This clone was observed a few times. The rearrangement links TRBV7-8 to TRBJ2-7; TRBD2 might be the D (5 bases). Between the trimmed V and J ends, which lost 2 bases and 2 bases, there was a span of 13 bases. The CDR3 sequence is 15 residues long. The germline V gene encodes CDR1 SGHVS and CDR2 FQNEAQ. Here the CDR3 DNA reads TGTGCCAGCAGCTTAAACGGGATCCTGGCCTACGAGCAGTACTTC. Translation: CASSLNGILAYEQYF.

J is TRBJ2-3 and V is TRBV4-1; a possible D gene is TRBD2 (6 bases). This CDR3 spans 15 amino acids. Germline CDR1 MGHRA, CDR2 YSYEKL. With 1 base removed from V and 4 bases from J, the gap between germline ends came to 12 bases. This CDR3 reads CASSQGLVAADTQYF. The CDR3 bases are TGCGCCAGCAGCCAAGGACTAGTGGCGGCAGATACGCAGTATTTT.

This clone turned up a few times. The chain joins TRBV28 to TRBJ1-1, with D perhaps matching TRBD1 (5 bases). Germline values: CDR1 MDHEN, CDR2 SYDVKM. This CDR3 is 9 amino acids long. Trimming left V 8 bases short and J 8 bases short, with 6 bases between. DNA of the CDR3: TGTGCCAGCGGGGCAGAAGCTTTCTTT. It codes for CASGAEAFF. Full variable domain (outside the CDR3, taken from reference TRBV28 and TRBJ1-1): DVKVTQSSRYLVKRTGEKVFLECVQDMDHENMFWYRQDPGLGLRLIYFSYDVKMKEKGDIPEGYSVSREKKERFSLILESASTNQTSMYLCASGAEAFFGQGTRLTVV.

The V and J genes are TRBV29-1 and TRBJ2-7; 9 bases match TRBD1. V shed 7 bases and J 6 bases; nucleotides not matched to a gene: 10. CDR1 and CDR2 (germline): SQVTM, ANQGSEA. The CDR3 is made up of 13 amino acids. The CDR3 DNA reads TGCAGCGCGTCCGGGACAGGGATCGCCGAGCAGTACTTC. It is translated as CSASGTGIAEQYF.

V and J are TRBV5-4 and TRBJ2-1; D is perhaps TRBD1 (6 bases). Per germline, CDR1 SGHNT and CDR2 YYREEE (reference sequence). V was pared by 3 bases and J by 2 bases, with 24 bases between. The CDR3 is made up of 19 amino acids. In DNA, the CDR3 is TGTGCCAGCAGCTCCGGTGACCCCCTTGACAGGACCCCCTACAATGAGCAGTTCTTC. This translates into CASSSGDPLDRTPYNEQFF. The complete variable domain, with remaining parts taken from reference TRBV5-4 and TRBJ2-1, reads ETGVTQSPTHLIKTRGQQVTLRCSSQSGHNTVSWYQQALGQGPQFIFQYYREEENGRGNFPPRFSGLQFPNYSSELNVNALELDDSALYLCASSSGDPLDRTPYNEQFFGPGTRLTVL.

The CDR3 reads CASSGQVGGSGNTIYF. The CDR3, as DNA: TGCGCCAGCAGTGGTCAGGTGGGAGGCTCTGGAAACACCATATATTTT. The gene calls are TRBV10-2 and TRBJ1-3; no clear D. CDR1 is WSHSY and CDR2 is SAAADI in the germline V gene. V dropped 4 bases and J dropped 0 bases, with 13 bases sitting between them. The CDR3 loop spans 16 amino acids.

This chain uses TRBV5-5 with TRBJ1-1; D is unclear. V was pared by 2 bases and J by 5 bases, with 13 bases between. Germline lookup yields CDR1 SGHKS and CDR2 YYEKEE (reference sequence). This CDR3 region has 14 residues. Written as DNA, the CDR3 is TGTGCCAGCAGCTTTGGCGGGGATTGGACTGAAGCTTTCTTT. It yields the protein CASSFGGDWTEAFF.

The chain carries TRBV18 and TRBJ1-2; the D is unclear. CDR1 and CDR2 (germline): KGHSH, LQKENI. Trimming removed 2 bases from V and 1 base from J, with 8 bases in between. This CDR3 comprises 14 residues. In DNA, the CDR3 is TGTGCCAGCTCACCATCCGGGAATAACTATGGCTACACCTTC. It specifies CASSPSGNNYGYTF.

The chain couples TRBV4-3 to TRBJ1-5; D gene unclear. This CDR3 comprises 15 residues. The germline V and J ends were trimmed by 1 base and 6 bases, with 13 bases remaining between them. The V gene's germline CDR1 is LGHNA and CDR2 YSLEER. In DNA, the CDR3 is TGCGCCAGCAGCCAAGCCGGGGAGGCAAGTCAGCCCCAGCATTTT. Translation: CASSQAGEASQPQHF.